Each of the 2 T cell receptor beta chains below was sequenced from the same sample in a study of blood T cell repertoires in COVID-19. The method was immunoSEQ multiplex PCR; TCRdb's version includes in-frame clones alone and lacks a portion of them. The repertoire holds a few hundred thousand clones, roughly 87% seen once, with approximately 10% in the top ten. Sequencing was done on a sample of PBMCs or T cells enriched from blood (not recorded which). Receptors were obtained from a man in his late teens or twenties with acute COVID-19.

This rearrangement joins TRBV28 to TRBJ1-2; no reliable D call. Germline V lookup: CDR1 MDHEN, CDR2 SYDVKM. The CDR3 runs 15 residues. V was cut by 6 bases and J by 8 bases, with 22 bases left in between. CDR3 residues: CASSPTGLGFIGYTF. The CDR3 DNA sequence: TGTGCCAGCAGCCCCACGGGGTTAGGGTTTATCGGCTACACCTTC.

The V call is TRBV4-3, the J call TRBJ2-2; 7 positions agree with TRBD2. This CDR3 has 17 amino acids. The V gene end was trimmed by 1 base and the J gene end by 1 base; junction bases not matched to a gene: 6. Germline CDR1 LGHNA, CDR2 YSLEER. The chain's CDR3 is CASSQGLAWGNTGELFF. In DNA, the CDR3 is TGCGCCAGCAGCCAAGGACTAGCTTGGGGGAACACCGGGGAGCTGTTTTTT.